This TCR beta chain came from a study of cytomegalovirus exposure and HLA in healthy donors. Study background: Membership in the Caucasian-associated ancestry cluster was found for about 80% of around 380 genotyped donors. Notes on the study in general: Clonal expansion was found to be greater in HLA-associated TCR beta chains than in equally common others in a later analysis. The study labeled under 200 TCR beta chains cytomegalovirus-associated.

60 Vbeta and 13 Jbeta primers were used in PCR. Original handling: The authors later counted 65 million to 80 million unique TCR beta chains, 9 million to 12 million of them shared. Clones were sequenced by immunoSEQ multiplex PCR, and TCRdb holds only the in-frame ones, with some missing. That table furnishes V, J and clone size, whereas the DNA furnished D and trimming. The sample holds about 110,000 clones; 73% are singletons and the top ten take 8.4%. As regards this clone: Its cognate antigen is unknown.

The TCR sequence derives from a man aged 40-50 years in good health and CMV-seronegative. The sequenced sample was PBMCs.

This chain's CDR3 is CASSFGTGREQYF. The CDR3 DNA reads as TGTGCCAGCAGCTTTGGGACAGGGCGCGAGCAGTACTTC. The rearrangement joins TRBV5-6 to TRBJ2-7; the match to TRBD1 covers 9 bases. The CDR3 runs to 13 residues. V gave up 2 bases and J gave up 6 bases; unmatched junction bases: 3. Germline lookup yields CDR1 SGHDT and CDR2 YYEEEE.